This T cell receptor beta chain was sequenced during a study of Tregs in tolerant kidney transplant recipients. Germline CDR1 is SQVTM and CDR2 is ANQGSEA. V lost 0 bases and J lost 4; bases outside the gene matches: 5. This CDR3 comprises 14 residues. Generated by immunoSEQ multiplex PCR, the TCRdb table keeps only in-frame clones and is missing some. Of about 52,000 clones in the sample, roughly nine tenths are singletons; the top ten hold roughly 15%. Related graft donors supplied nonmyeloablative bone marrow transplants, and mixed chimerism was transient. This chain links TRBV29-1 with TRBJ1-2, with 7 bases aligning to TRBD1. Here the sequenced sample was CD8+ T cells from blood (PBMCs), taken 24 months after the transplant. The receptor was derived from a human patient who received a combined kidney and bone marrow transplant. T cells may partly derive from the graft donor. CDR3 DNA: TGCAGCGTTGAAGACCCGGACAGGCGCTATGGCTACACCTTC. Translation gives CSVEDPDRRYGYTF. Using reference TRBV29-1 and TRBJ1-2 for the parts outside the CDR3, the full variable domain is SAVISQKPSRDICQRGTSLTIQCQVDSQVTMMFWYRQQPGQSLTLIATANQGSEATYESGFVIDKFPISRPNLTFSTLTVSNMSPEDSSIYLCSVEDPDRRYGYTFGSGTRLTVV.